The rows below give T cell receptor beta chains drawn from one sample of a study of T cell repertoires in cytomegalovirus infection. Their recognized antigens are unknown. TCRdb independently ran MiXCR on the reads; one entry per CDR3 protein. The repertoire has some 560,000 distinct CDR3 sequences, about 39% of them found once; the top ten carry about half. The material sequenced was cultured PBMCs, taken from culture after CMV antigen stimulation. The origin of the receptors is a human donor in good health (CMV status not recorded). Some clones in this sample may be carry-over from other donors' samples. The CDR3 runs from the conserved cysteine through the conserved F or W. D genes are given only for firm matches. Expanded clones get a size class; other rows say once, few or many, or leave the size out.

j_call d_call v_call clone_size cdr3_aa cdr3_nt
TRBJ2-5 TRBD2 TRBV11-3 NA CASSSRLAGAHLYF TGTGCCAGCAGCTCCCGACTAGCGGGGGCCCACTTGTACTTC
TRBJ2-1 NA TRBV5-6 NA CASSLWGARQFF TGTGCCAGCAGCTTGTGGGGGGCGCGGCAGTTCTTC
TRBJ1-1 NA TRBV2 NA CVSTLDGENTEAFF TGTGTCAGCACCTTGGACGGAGAGAACACTGAAGCTTTCTTT
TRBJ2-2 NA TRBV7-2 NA CASSFWAVITGELFF TGTGCCAGCAGCTTTTGGGCGGTGATCACCGGGGAGCTGTTTTTT
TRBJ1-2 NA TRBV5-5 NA CASSLQQGFGYTF TGTGCCAGCAGCTTGCAACAGGGTTTTGGCTACACCTTC
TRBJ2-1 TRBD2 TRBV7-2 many CASSLGGVGRGEQFF TGTGCCAGCAGCTTAGGGGGGGTCGGGAGGGGTGAGCAGTTCTTC
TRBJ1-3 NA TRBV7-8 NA CASSSDLSSATIYF TGTGCCAGCAGCTCAGACCTTTCTAGTGCAACCATATATTTT
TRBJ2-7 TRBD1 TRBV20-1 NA CSARVVRGQVTARGYEQYF TGCAGTGCTAGAGTTGTAAGGGGACAGGTTACCGCACGCGGGTACGAGCAGTACTTC
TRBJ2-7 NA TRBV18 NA CASSLRGLTYEQYF TGTGCCAGCTCATTACGGGGGCTTACCTACGAGCAGTACTTC
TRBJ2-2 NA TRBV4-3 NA CASSQELVPGELFF TGCGCCAGCAGCCAAGAGCTAGTCCCCGGGGAGCTGTTTTTT
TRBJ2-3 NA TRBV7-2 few CASSLERVGTQYF TGTGCCAGCAGCTTAGAGAGGGTTGGTACGCAGTATTTT
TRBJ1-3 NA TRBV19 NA CASSTLWHSGNTIYF TGTGCCAGTAGTACCCTGTGGCACTCTGGAAACACCATATATTTT
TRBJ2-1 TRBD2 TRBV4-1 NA CASSQEFRASGRNEQFF TGCGCCAGCAGCCAAGAATTCCGGGCTAGCGGGCGCAATGAGCAGTTCTTC
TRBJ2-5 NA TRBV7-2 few CASSSHRSMQETQYF TGTGCCAGCAGCTCCCACCGCTCCATGCAAGAGACCCAGTACTTC
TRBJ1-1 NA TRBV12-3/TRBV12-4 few CASSFAGGLTEAFF TGTGCCAGCAGTTTTGCCGGAGGATTGACTGAAGCTTTCTTT